Below are 15 T cell receptor beta chains sequenced from a single sample in a study of OX40 agonist ivuxolimab in advanced cancers. To prepare the library, the immunoSEQ multiplex PCR assay was applied. In its TCRdb copy, this immuneACCESS table keeps in-frame sequences only and misses some clones. Where compared with another copy, unresolved V genes explain less than half of these, and the others have no known cause. Counted in this sample were around 90,000 clones; more than 70% of them appeared once. The top ten clonotypes cover around 4% of the sample. Sequencing was performed on CD4+ or CD8+ T cells sorted from blood, taken in a trial of the OX40 agonist ivuxolimab. The receptors shown here come from an adult with an advanced solid tumor such as melanoma, head and neck, liver or kidney cancer.

The J gene is TRBJ1-2, the V gene TRBV7-9; no reliable D call. V was pared by 0 bases and J by 6 bases, with 8 bases between. The CDR3 runs to 13 residues. Per the germline V gene, CDR1 is SEHNR and CDR2 is FQNEAQ (reference sequence). DNA of the CDR3: TGTGCCAGCAGCTTAGCGCAGTCGGATGGCTACACCTTC. It translates to CASSLAQSDGYTF.

The gene calls are TRBV29-1 and TRBJ2-3; D remains ambiguous. Germline V gives CDR1 SQVTM, CDR2 ANQGSEA. The V gene lost 2 bases and the J gene lost 3 bases, with 9 bases spanning the gap. The CDR3 runs 13 residues. CDR3 nucleotides: TGCAGCGTTGAACGGAGTCCTACAGATACGCAGTATTTT. It yields the protein CSVERSPTDTQYF.

J is TRBJ1-5 and V is TRBV19; the D gene is possibly TRBD1 (6 bases). V was shortened by 7 bases and J by 0 bases, with 13 bases between the two germline ends. Germline V CDR1 and CDR2: LNHDA, SQIVND (reference sequence). The CDR3 totals 15 residues. This CDR3 is CASTPTGYSNQPQHF. The CDR3 DNA is TGTGCCAGTACCCCGACAGGTTATAGCAATCAGCCCCAGCATTTT.

The chain joins TRBV7-2 to TRBJ1-1, with a possible D match to TRBD1 (5 bases). Trimming stripped 0 bases from V and 7 bases from J, with 21 bases between. The CDR3 loop spans 17 amino acids. CDR1 SGHTA and CDR2 FQGNSA come from the germline V gene. CDR3 in amino acids: CASSLAPQGGRDVEAFF. The CDR3 DNA reads TGTGCCAGCAGCTTAGCGCCGCAGGGAGGGAGGGACGTTGAAGCTTTCTTT.

The chain uses TRBV29-1 and TRBJ1-1, with D possibly TRBD1 on 5 matching bases. This CDR3 comprises 15 residues. V was shortened by 4 bases and J by 1 base, with 16 bases between the two germline ends. Germline V lookup: CDR1 SQVTM, CDR2 ANQGSEA. CDR3 in DNA: TGCAGCGTTGGCGATCCTCGGGGGAGGAACACTGAAGCTTTCTTT. Amino acids: CSVGDPRGRNTEAFF.

This chain links TRBV5-1 with TRBJ2-1; 7 positions agree with TRBD1. V shed 1 base and J 6 bases; nucleotides not matched to a gene: 7. The CDR3 is made up of 15 amino acids. Germline loops: CDR1 SGHRS, CDR2 YFSETQ. This chain's CDR3 is CASSLIQGNLNEQFF. The CDR3 region has the DNA TGCGCCAGCAGCTTGATACAGGGGAACCTCAATGAGCAGTTCTTC.

The count of this clone is one. V is TRBV5-1 and J is TRBJ1-1; weak D call: TRBD1 (5 bases). V lost 4 bases, J lost 0 bases, and 16 bases lay in between. CDR1 SGHRS and CDR2 YFSETQ come from the germline V gene. This CDR3 is built from 16 residues. CDR3 region: CASSLPGTGLNTEAFF. As DNA, the CDR3 is TGCGCCAGCAGCCTACCCGGGACGGGATTGAACACTGAAGCTTTCTTT.

This sequence joins TRBV5-6 and TRBJ2-5; D ambiguous. This CDR3 is 11 amino acids long. Trimming shortened V by 3 bases and J by 1 base, and 1 base separated the two germline ends. CDR1 SGHDT and CDR2 YYEEEE come from the germline V gene. CDR3 sequence: CASSSQETQYF. DNA for the CDR3: TGTGCCAGCAGCTCCCAAGAGACCCAGTACTTC. Full variable domain (missing parts from reference TRBV5-6 and TRBJ2-5): DAGVTQSPTHLIKTRGQQVTLRCSPKSGHDTVSWYQQALGQGPQFIFQYYEEEERQRGNFPDRFSGHQFPNYSSELNVNALLLGDSALYLCASSSQETQYFGPGTRLLVL.

The gene calls are TRBV5-5 and TRBJ2-2; 9 bases match TRBD2. Germline trimming cut 2 bases from V and 3 bases from J; bases unmatched to any gene: 2. Germline V gene sequence: CDR1 SGHKS, CDR2 YYEKEE (reference sequence). The CDR3 spans 15 residues. The DNA for the CDR3 is TGTGCCAGCAGCTTAAGACTAGCGGACACCGGGGAGCTGTTTTTT. Translation: CASSLRLADTGELFF.

This rearrangement joins TRBV5-1 to TRBJ2-1, with 8 positions matching TRBD2. The CDR3 sequence is 17 residues long. After removal of 0 bases from V and 5 bases from J, the junction contained 10 bases not matched to a gene. Germline CDR1 SGHRS, CDR2 YFSETQ. CDR3 nucleotide sequence: TGCGCCAGCAGCTTGGCCTTGGCGGGAGGCCGCAACAATGAGCAGTTCTTC. It translates to CASSLALAGGRNNEQFF.

The V and J genes are TRBV18 and TRBJ2-4; a weak D match, TRBD1 (5 bases). The CDR3 is 12 amino acids. Trimming took 4 bases from V and 8 from J, leaving 9 bases between them. CDR1 and CDR2 from the germline V gene are KGHSH and LQKENI. CDR3 amino acids: CASSLIGDIQYF. CDR3 DNA: TGTGCCAGCTCACTAATAGGGGACATTCAGTACTTC.

Only a few counts were recorded for this clone. The chain joins TRBV28 to TRBJ1-5; tentative D call: TRBD1 (5 bases). With 4 bases removed from V and 7 bases from J, the gap between germline ends came to 11 bases. CDR1 and CDR2 from the germline V gene are MDHEN and SYDVKM. The CDR3 has 13 residues. This chain's CDR3 is CASSSSRVQPQHF. The CDR3 bases are TGTGCCAGCAGTTCTAGCAGGGTCCAGCCCCAGCATTTT. Full variable domain (rest looked up from reference TRBV28 and TRBJ1-5): DVKVTQSSRYLVKRTGEKVFLECVQDMDHENMFWYRQDPGLGLRLIYFSYDVKMKEKGDIPEGYSVSREKKERFSLILESASTNQTSMYLCASSSSRVQPQHFGDGTRLSIL.

This chain links TRBV7-6 with TRBJ1-3, with unresolved D. The CDR3 runs 14 residues. The germline gives CDR1 SGHVS, CDR2 FNYEAQ. The V end was cut by 1 base, the J end by 4 bases, with 8 bases between. CDR3 sequence (DNA): TGTGCCAGCAGCTTAGACCCGTTCGGAAACACCATATATTTT. Its protein product is CASSLDPFGNTIYF.

V and J are TRBV2 and TRBJ1-4; 10 nucleotides line up with TRBD1. V shed 6 bases, J shed 0 bases, and the junction held 4 bases outside the gene matches. Germline V gene lookup returns CDR1 SNHLY and CDR2 FYNNEI. CDR3 size: 16 residues. The chain's CDR3 is CASRWDRGSTNEKLFF. The CDR3 region has the DNA TGTGCCAGCAGGTGGGACAGGGGTTCAACTAATGAAAAACTGTTTTTT.

CDR3 nucleotides: TGTGCCAGCACCCAGTCGGGGTTCGACGAGCAGTACTTC. It encodes CASTQSGFDEQYF. The chain is built from TRBV28 and TRBJ2-7; D is possibly TRBD2 (5 bases). Germline values: CDR1 MDHEN, CDR2 SYDVKM. The length of the CDR3 is 13 residues. The V end lost 7 bases, the J end lost 5 bases, and 15 bases lay between the germline ends.